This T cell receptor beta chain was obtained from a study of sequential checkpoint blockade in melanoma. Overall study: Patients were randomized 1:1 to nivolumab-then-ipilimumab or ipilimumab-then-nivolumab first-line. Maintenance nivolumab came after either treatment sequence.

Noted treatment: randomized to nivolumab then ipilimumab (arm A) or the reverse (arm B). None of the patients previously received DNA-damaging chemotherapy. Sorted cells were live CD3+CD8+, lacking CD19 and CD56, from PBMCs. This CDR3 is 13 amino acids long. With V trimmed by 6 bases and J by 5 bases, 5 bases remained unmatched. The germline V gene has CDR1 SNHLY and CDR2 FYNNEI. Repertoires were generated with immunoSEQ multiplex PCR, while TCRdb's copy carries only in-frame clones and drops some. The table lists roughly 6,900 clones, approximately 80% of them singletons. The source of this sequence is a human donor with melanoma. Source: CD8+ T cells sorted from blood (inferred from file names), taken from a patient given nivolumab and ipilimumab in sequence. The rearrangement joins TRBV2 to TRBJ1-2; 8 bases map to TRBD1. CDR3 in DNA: TGTGCCAGCAGGTCAGGGGGCGGTTATGGCTACACCTTC. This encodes CASRSGGGYGYTF.